This T cell receptor beta chain is drawn from a study of blood T cell repertoires in COVID-19 (dated by TCRdb to 2018 to 2021). Background for the entire study: Collaborator samples came from the United States, Italy and Spain and covered acute and convalescent phases of COVID-19. The prospective study material was composed of cDNA or gDNA derived from T cells, B-cell-depleted T cells, or PBMCs. Where available, HLA class I and class II types were taken from metadata supplied by the sample provider and were not determined by assay-based typing. The repertoires were made available in a free public database intended to serve as a resource for research on the immune response to SARS-CoV-2. Samples were obtained from the ongoing ImmuneRACE study (first 160 participants) and from 950 to 1,500 subjects provided by 6 global collaborators. The sample metadata nearly always contained a de-identified subject ID, COVID-19 status, age in years and sex. The dataset comprised deeply sampled blood TCRbeta repertoires from subjects exposed to, actively infected with, or recovered from COVID-19. What the authors observed across the whole study: The amount of clinical and demographic metadata varied by source and participant and was provided uncurated.

The CDR3 contains 13 residues, cysteine and phenylalanine counted. The entry retains the CDR3 DNA only, 39 bases that are in frame from base 1. V is trimmed back by 2 bases and J by 6 bases, and the junction contains 1 base that no gene match accounts for. Per the germline V gene, MNHEY is the CDR1 and SVGAGI is the CDR2. In Seattle, one collaborating source enrolled patients while the infection was active and tracked those patients longitudinally over the course of disease. Whole blood was collected in K2EDTA tubes by collaborating institutions according to the institutions' own protocols. For TCRbeta analysis, collaborators shipped samples in one of three forms: frozen whole blood, isolated PBMCs, or DNA extracted from either of those sample types. Remarks on this clone: What this receptor recognizes is not known. Base qualities are missing; no much larger clone stands one base away.

TCRbeta CDR3 regions were amplified from genomic DNA using the immunoSEQ Assay, a bias-controlled multiplex PCR. Regarding the original processing steps: The number of nucleated cells in each sample was estimated from the amplification of reference gene primers within the assay. To quantify the absolute abundance of each unique TCRbeta CDR3 rearrangement, sequence reads were collapsed and filtered. For each sample, productive Simpson clonality was calculated as the square root of Simpson's diversity index across productive rearrangements. This immuneACCESS table, as held by TCRdb, lists in-frame sequences with V and J called but not all clones. Of the missing ones, under half trace to an unresolved V gene in checked studies; the others have no known cause. D and trimming were read from the DNA, whereas the V and J calls and clone size are those reported in that table. For this sample there are under 300,000 clones; around 90% appear just once. The ten largest clones capture around 0.86% of the sample.

Source material: peripheral blood. The clonotype comes from a man younger than 45 with COVID-19, enrolled during active disease. The rearranged chain carries TRBV6-5 and TRBJ2-1, and 7 junction bases match TRBD2. The DNA sequence is given as TGTGCCAGCAGTTACACTAGCGCCAATGAGCAGTTCTTC. This is translated as CASSYTSANEQFF.